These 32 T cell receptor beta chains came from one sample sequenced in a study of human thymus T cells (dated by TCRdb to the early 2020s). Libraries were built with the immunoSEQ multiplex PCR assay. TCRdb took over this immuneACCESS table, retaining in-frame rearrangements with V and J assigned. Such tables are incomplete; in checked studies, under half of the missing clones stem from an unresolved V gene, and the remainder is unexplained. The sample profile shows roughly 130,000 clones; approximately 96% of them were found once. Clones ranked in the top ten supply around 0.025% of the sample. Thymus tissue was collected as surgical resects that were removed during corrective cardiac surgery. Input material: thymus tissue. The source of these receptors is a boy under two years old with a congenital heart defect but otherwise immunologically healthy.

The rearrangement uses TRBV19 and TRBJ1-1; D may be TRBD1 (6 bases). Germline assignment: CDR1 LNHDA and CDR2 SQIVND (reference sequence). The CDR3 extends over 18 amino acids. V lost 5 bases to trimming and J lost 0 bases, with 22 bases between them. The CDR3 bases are TGTGCCAGTAGTGCGAGGGGCAGGGAGGGGGTTATGAACACTGAAGCTTTCTTT. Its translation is CASSARGREGVMNTEAFF.

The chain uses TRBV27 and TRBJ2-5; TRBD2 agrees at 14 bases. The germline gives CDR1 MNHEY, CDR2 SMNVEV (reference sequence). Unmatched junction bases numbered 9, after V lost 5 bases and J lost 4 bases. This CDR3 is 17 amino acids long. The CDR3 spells CASSRTSGGLTTETQYF. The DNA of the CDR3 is TGTGCCAGCAGTCGGACTAGCGGGGGGCTTACCACAGAGACCCAGTACTTC.

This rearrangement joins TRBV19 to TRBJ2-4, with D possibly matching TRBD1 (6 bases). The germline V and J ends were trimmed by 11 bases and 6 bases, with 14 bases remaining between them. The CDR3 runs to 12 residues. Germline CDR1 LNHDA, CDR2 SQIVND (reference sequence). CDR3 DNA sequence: TGTGCCTCTGGACAGCGACTAAACATTCAGTACTTC. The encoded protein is CASGQRLNIQYF.

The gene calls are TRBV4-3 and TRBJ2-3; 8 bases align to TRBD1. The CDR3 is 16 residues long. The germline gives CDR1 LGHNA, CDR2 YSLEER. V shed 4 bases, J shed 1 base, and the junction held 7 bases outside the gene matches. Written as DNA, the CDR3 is TGCGCCAGCAGCCCGGAACAGGGGGTTGGCACAGATACGCAGTATTTT. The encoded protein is CASSPEQGVGTDTQYF.

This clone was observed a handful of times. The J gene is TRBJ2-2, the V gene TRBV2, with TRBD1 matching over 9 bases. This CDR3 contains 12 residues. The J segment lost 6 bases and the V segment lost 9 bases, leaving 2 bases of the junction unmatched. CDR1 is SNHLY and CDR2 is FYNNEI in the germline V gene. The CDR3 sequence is CASRTGAGELFF. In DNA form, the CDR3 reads TGTGCCAGTCGGACAGGGGCCGGGGAGCTGTTTTTT.

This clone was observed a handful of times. CDR3 in amino acids: CASSESGGRESGQHF. As DNA, the CDR3 is TGTGCCAGCAGTGAAAGCGGCGGCAGGGAAAGCGGCCAGCATTTT. V usage is TRBV2 and J usage is TRBJ1-5, with D maybe TRBD1 (5 bases). This CDR3 region has 15 residues. Deletions cut 2 bases from V and 12 bases from J, with 20 bases between. In germline, CDR1 is SNHLY, CDR2 FYNNEI.

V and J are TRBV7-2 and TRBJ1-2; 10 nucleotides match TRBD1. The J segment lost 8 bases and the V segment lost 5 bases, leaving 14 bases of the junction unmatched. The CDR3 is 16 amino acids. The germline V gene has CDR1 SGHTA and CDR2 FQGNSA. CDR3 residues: CASSPRQGAKRRGYTF. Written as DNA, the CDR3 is TGTGCCAGCAGCCCCCGACAGGGGGCAAAACGTCGGGGCTACACCTTC.

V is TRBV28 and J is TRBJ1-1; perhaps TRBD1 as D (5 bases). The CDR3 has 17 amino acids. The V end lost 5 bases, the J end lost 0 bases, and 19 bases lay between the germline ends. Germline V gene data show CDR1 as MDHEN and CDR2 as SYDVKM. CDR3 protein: CASSPSAGVLMNTEAFF. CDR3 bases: TGTGCCAGCAGTCCTTCAGCGGGGGTCCTGATGAACACTGAAGCTTTCTTT.

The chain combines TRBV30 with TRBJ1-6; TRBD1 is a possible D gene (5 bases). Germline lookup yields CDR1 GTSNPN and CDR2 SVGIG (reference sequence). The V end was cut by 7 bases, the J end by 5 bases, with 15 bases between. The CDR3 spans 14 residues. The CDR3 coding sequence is TGTGCCTTGAGGGGCAGGGACCATAATTCACCCCTCCACTTT. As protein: CALRGRDHNSPLHF.

The chain's CDR3 is CASSSAGAGDNEQFF. Written as DNA, the CDR3 is TGTGCCAGCAGCTCCGCCGGGGCAGGGGACAATGAGCAGTTCTTC. The rearrangement joins TRBV7-9 to TRBJ2-1; tentatively, D is TRBD1 (6 bases). With 4 bases removed from V and 5 bases from J, the gap between germline ends came to 15 bases. The germline V gene has CDR1 SEHNR and CDR2 FQNEAQ (reference sequence). The CDR3 extends over 15 amino acids. The complete variable domain, with remaining parts taken from reference TRBV7-9 and TRBJ2-1, reads DTGVSQNPRHKITKRGQNVTFRCDPISEHNRLYWYRQTLGQGPEFLTYFQNEAQLEKSRLLSDRFSAERPKGSFSTLEIQRTEQGDSAMYLCASSSAGAGDNEQFFGPGTRLTVL.

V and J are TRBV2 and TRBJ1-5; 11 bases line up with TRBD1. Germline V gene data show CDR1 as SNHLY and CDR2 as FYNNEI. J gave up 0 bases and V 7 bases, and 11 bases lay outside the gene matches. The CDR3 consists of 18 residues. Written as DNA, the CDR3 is TGTGCCAGCACCCCGGACAGGGGGCGTCCCTTTAGCAATCAGCCCCAGCATTTT. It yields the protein CASTPDRGRPFSNQPQHF. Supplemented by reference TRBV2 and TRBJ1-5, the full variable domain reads EPEVTQTPSHQVTQMGQEVILRCVPISNHLYFYWYRQILGQKVEFLVSFYNNEISEKSEIFDDQFSVERPDGSNFTLKIRSTKLEDSAMYFCASTPDRGRPFSNQPQHFGDGTRLSIL.

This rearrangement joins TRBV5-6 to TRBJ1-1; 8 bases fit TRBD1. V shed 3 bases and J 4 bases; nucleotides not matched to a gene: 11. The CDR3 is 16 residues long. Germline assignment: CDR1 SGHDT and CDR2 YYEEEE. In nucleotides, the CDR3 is TGTGCCAGCAGCTCCCCCTCGGACAGGGCGGGCACTGAAGCTTTCTTT. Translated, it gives CASSSPSDRAGTEAFF.

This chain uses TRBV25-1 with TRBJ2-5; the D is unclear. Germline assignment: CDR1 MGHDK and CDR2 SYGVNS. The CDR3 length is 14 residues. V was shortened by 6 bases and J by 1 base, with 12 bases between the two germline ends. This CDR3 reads CASRPGRTQETQYF. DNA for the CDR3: TGTGCCAGCAGACCAGGACGGACCCAAGAGACCCAGTACTTC.

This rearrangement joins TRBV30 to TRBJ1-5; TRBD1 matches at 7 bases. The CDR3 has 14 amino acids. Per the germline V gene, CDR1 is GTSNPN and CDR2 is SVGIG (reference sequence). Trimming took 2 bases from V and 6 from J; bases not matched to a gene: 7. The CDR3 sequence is CAWSPRGEGQPQHF. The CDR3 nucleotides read TGTGCCTGGAGTCCCAGGGGGGAGGGTCAGCCCCAGCATTTT.

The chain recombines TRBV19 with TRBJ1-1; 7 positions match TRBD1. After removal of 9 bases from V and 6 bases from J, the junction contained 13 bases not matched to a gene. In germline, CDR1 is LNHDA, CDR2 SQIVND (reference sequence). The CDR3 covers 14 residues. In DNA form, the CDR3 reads TGTGCCAGCCGAAGCAGGGGGGGTGAACCTGAAGCTTTCTTT. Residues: CASRSRGGEPEAFF.

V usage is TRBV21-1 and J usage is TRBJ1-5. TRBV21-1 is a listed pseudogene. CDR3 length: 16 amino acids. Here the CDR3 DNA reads TGTGCCAGCAGCAATGGTGGTTCTCGCGGCAATCAGCCCCAGCATTTT. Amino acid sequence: CASSNGGSRGNQPQHF.

CDR3 coding DNA: TGTGCCAGCGGTAGGATTTATTACGAGCAGTACTTC. This sequence encodes CASGRIYYEQYF. The chain recombines TRBV5-4 with TRBJ2-7; D call uncertain. This CDR3 spans 12 amino acids. Per the germline V gene, CDR1 is SGHNT and CDR2 is YYREEE (reference sequence). V lost 7 bases and J 4 bases, leaving 12 bases between the germline ends.

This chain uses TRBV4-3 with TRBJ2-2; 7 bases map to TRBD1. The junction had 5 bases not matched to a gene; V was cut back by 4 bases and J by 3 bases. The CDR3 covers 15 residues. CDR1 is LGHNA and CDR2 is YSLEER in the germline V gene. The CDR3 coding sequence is TGCGCCAGCAGCCGAGACAGGGAAGACACCGGGGAGCTGTTTTTT. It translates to CASSRDREDTGELFF.

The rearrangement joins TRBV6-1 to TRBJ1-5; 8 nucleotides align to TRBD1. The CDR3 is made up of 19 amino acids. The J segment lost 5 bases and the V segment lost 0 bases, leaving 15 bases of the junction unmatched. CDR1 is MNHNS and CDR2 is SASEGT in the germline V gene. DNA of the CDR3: TGTGCCAGCAGTGAAGCGGAACAGGGGGGGTTGATATTATATCAGCCCCAGCATTTT. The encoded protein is CASSEAEQGGLILYQPQHF.

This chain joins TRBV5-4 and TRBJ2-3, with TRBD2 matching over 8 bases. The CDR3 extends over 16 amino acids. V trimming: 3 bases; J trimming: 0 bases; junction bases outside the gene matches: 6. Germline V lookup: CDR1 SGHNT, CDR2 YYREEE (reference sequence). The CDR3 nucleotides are TGTGCCAGCAGCTCCTTAGCGGGGTCTAGCACAGATACGCAGTATTTT. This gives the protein CASSSLAGSSTDTQYF.

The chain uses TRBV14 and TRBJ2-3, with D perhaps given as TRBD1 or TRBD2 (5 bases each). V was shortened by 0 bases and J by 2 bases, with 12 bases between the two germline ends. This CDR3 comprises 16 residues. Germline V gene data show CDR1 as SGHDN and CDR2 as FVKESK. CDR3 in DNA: TGTGCCAGCAGCCAAGATACGGGGCGCGACACAGATACGCAGTATTTT. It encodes CASSQDTGRDTDTQYF.

CDR3: CASSQAQVNSGNTIYF. Written as DNA, the CDR3 is TGTGCCAGCAGCCAAGCACAGGTCAACTCTGGAAACACCATATATTTT. The V and J genes are TRBV4-2 and TRBJ1-3; D perhaps matches TRBD1 (5 bases). The CDR3 sequence is 16 residues long. Trimming stripped 1 base from V and 0 bases from J, with 10 bases between. The germline V gene has CDR1 LGHNA and CDR2 YNFKEQ.

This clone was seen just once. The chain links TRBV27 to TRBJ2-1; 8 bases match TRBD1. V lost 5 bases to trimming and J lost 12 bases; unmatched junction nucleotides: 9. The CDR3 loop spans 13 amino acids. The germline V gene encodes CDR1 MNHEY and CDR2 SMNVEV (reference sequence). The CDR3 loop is CASSPDRVHGQFF. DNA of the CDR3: TGTGCCAGCAGTCCGGACAGGGTTCATGGGCAGTTCTTC.

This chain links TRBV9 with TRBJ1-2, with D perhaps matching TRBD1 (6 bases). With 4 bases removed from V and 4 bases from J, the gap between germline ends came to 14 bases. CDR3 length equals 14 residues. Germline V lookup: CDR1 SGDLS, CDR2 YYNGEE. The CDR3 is CASSLEGEGYGYTF. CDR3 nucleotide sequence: TGTGCCAGCAGCCTGGAGGGGGAAGGCTATGGCTACACCTTC.

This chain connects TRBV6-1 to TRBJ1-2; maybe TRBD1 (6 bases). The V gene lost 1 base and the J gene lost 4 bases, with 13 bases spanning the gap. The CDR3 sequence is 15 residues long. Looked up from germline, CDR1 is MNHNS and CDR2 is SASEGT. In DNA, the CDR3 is TGTGCCAGCAGTGAAGTTGAGGGACACTCCTATGGCTACACCTTC. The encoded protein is CASSEVEGHSYGYTF.

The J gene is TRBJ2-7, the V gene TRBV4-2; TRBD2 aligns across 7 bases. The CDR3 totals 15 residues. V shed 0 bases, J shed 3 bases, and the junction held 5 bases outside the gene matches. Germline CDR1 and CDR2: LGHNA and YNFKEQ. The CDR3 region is CASSQEGLPYYEQYF. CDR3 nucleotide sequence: TGTGCCAGCAGCCAAGAGGGACTACCTTACTACGAGCAGTACTTC.

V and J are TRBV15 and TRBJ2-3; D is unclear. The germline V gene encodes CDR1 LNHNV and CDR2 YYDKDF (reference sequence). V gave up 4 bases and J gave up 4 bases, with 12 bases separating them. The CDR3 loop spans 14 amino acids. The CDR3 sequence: CATSIPVSSDTQYF. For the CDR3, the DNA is TGTGCCACCAGCATCCCGGTCAGTTCAGATACGCAGTATTTT.

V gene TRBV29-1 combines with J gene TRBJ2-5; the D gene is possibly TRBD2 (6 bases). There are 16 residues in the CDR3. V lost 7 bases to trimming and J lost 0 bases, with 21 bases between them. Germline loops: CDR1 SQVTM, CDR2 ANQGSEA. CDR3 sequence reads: CSAAAGGNMYQETQYF. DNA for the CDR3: TGCAGCGCCGCGGCTGGAGGGAACATGTACCAAGAGACCCAGTACTTC.

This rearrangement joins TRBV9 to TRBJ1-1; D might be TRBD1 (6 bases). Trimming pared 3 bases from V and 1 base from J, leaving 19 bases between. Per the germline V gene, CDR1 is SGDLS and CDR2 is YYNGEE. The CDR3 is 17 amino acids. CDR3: CASSAGPKRTENTEAFF. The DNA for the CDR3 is TGTGCCAGCAGCGCCGGGCCTAAGAGGACAGAGAACACTGAAGCTTTCTTT. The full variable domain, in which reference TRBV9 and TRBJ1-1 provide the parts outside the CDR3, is DSGVTQTPKHLITATGQRVTLRCSPRSGDLSVYWYQQSLDQGLQFLIQYYNGEERAKGNILERFSAQQFPDLHSELNLSSLELGDSALYFCASSAGPKRTENTEAFFGQGTRLTVV.

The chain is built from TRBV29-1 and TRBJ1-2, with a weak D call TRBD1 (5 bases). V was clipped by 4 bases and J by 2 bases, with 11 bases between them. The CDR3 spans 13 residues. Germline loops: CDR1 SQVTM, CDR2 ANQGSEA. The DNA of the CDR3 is TGCAGCGTTGTGGTGGGGCCGAACTATGGCTACACCTTC. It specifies CSVVVGPNYGYTF.

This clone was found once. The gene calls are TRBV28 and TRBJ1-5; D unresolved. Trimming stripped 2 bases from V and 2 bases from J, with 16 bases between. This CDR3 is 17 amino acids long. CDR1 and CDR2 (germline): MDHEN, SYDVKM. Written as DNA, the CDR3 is TGTGCCAGCAGTTTAACGGCAGGACCTCTCTGCAATCAGCCCCAGCATTTT. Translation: CASSLTAGPLCNQPQHF.

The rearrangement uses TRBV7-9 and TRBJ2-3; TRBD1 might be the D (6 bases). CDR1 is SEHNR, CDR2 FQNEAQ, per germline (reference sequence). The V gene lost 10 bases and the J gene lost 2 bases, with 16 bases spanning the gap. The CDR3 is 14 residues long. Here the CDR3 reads CANPLGQITDTQYF. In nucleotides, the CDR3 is TGTGCCAACCCGTTAGGACAGATCACAGATACGCAGTATTTT.